A single sample gave rise to the 32 T cell receptor beta chains below, sequenced in a study of tumor-infiltrating lymphocytes in primary liver carcinoma. The study extracted blood RNA from unsorted whole blood and also extracted germline DNA. Priming with a constant-region primer yielded TCR beta cDNA from 400 to 500 ng total RNA. ARM-PCR, slightly modified, supplied the TCR beta libraries through three nested multiplex PCR rounds. The opening two PCR rounds, 10 cycles each, paired TRBV1-TRBV30 forward primers with a C-beta reverse primer. Each CDR3 protein is one row after TCRdb ran MiXCR on the multiplex PCR reads. The sample consists of roughly 330,000 distinct CDR3 sequences, 65% of them appearing once. Sequencing input: peripheral blood. The receptors here all came from a middle-aged man with primary liver carcinoma and hepatitis B virus infection.

In regard to this clonotype: This may be a read error, as it is one base from a much larger clone. The rearrangement links TRBV6-6 to TRBJ2-2; no clear D. There are 15 residues in the CDR3. V was shortened by 5 bases and J by 6 bases, with 16 bases between the two germline ends. Germline assignment: CDR1 MNHNY and CDR2 SVGAGI (reference sequence). CDR3 protein: CASSPAGHLSGELFF. As DNA, the CDR3 is TGTGCCAGCAGTCCCGCCGGCCATTTGTCCGGGGAGCTGTTTTTT.

The gene calls are TRBV10-3 and TRBJ1-2; 7 positions match TRBD1. Per germline, CDR1 ENHRY and CDR2 SYGVKD. V lost 6 bases to trimming and J lost 3 bases; unmatched junction nucleotides: 10. The CDR3 extends over 15 amino acids. CDR3 loop: CAISDNGTDDYGYTF. The CDR3, as DNA: TGTGCCATCAGCGATAATGGGACAGACGACTATGGCTACACCTTC.

With respect to this clonotype: A read error may explain this, as a much larger clone is one base away. V is TRBV4-1 and J is TRBJ2-1; TRBD2 matches at 7 bases. V lost 1 base to trimming and J lost 8 bases; unmatched junction nucleotides: 14. This CDR3 is 17 amino acids long. Germline V gene data show CDR1 as MGHRA and CDR2 as YSYEKL. The CDR3 DNA is TGCGCCAGCAGCCAAGGATTTGGGCGGGAGAAGGGAGATGAGCAGTTCTTC. Encoded protein: CASSQGFGREKGDEQFF.

The table lists this clonotype with a few counts. The rearrangement links TRBV5-6 to TRBJ1-5; 9 bases fit TRBD1. Germline lookup yields CDR1 SGHDT and CDR2 YYEEEE. The CDR3 spans 15 residues. V dropped 4 bases and J dropped 5; count of bases not matched to a gene: 7. The CDR3 DNA is TGTGCCAGCAGCCTAAGGGACAGGGTTCATCAGCCCCAGCATTTT. It encodes CASSLRDRVHQPQHF.

As regards this clonotype: An end of the junction differs from the germline gene, which may be a read error. The V call is TRBV11-2, the J call TRBJ1-1; D is ambiguous. This CDR3 region has 14 residues. The germline V gene encodes CDR1 SGHAT and CDR2 FQNNGV. The CDR3 bases are TGTACCAGCAGCTCGTGGGCGGGGAATACTGAAGTTTTCTTT. Residues: CTSSSWAGNTEVFF.

With respect to this clonotype: This may be a read error, as it is one base from a much larger clone. It is likely a read error, because the conserved phenylalanine at the end of the CDR3 is missing. The rearrangement joins TRBV4-1 to TRBJ1-2; 9 positions match TRBD1. Germline V gene data show CDR1 as MGHRA and CDR2 as YSYEKL. There are 14 residues in the CDR3. The J segment lost 4 bases and the V segment lost 3 bases, leaving 3 bases of the junction unmatched. The CDR3 DNA follows: TGCGCCAGCAGCCACCAGGGACAGGGCTATGGCTACACCTGC. Translating gives CASSHQGQGYGYTC.

Regarding this clonotype: A much larger clone differs by one base, so this may be a read error. This chain uses TRBV28 with TRBJ2-7, with 7 bases lining up with TRBD1. V was pared by 7 bases and J by 2 bases, with 5 bases of the junction left unmatched. The CDR3 contains 13 residues. Germline lookup yields CDR1 MDHEN and CDR2 SYDVKM. The CDR3 bases are TGTGCCAGCAAATTGGGACAGACCTACGAGCAGTACTTC. Its protein product is CASKLGQTYEQYF.

Regarding this clonotype: One end of the junction does not line up with germline, which may come from a read error. The chain has TRBV11-2 and TRBJ1-1, with TRBD1 matching over 9 bases. Germline loops: CDR1 SGHAT, CDR2 FQNNGV. The CDR3 length is 16 residues. The chain's CDR3 is CASSLAGTGWLAEALF. CDR3 bases: TGTGCAAGCAGCTTAGCAGGGACAGGGTGGTTGGCTGAAGCTCTCTTT.

The chain links TRBV6-1 to TRBJ2-2; D not certain. The CDR3 runs to 14 residues. CDR1 and CDR2 (germline): MNHNS, SASEGT. The V gene lost 5 bases and the J gene lost 7 bases, with 14 bases spanning the gap. The CDR3 sequence: CASSTDGFDGELFF. DNA for the CDR3: TGTGCCAGCAGTACGGACGGGTTTGACGGGGAGCTGTTTTTT.

Notes on this clonotype: A much larger clone lies one base from this, so it may be a read error. In DNA form, the CDR3 reads TGTGCCAGCAGTACCCGCAGGGGGGCCGACGAGCAGTACTTC. Protein sequence: CASSTRRGADEQYF. The chain is built from TRBV12-3 or TRBV12-4 and TRBJ2-7, with a possible D match to TRBD1 (7 bases). V lost 5 bases, J lost 5 bases, and 16 bases lay in between. The CDR3 covers 14 residues.

On this clonotype itself: A single base separates this from a much larger clone, so it may be a read error. The V gene is TRBV12-5, the J gene TRBJ2-1; D is perhaps TRBD1 or TRBD2 (5 bases each). CDR3 length: 15 residues. Germline V gene sequence: CDR1 LGHNT, CDR2 FRNRAP. The V end was cut by 2 bases, the J end by 1 base, with 9 bases between. DNA of the CDR3: TGTGCTAGTGGTTTGCCGGGGCCTTCCTACAATGAGCAGTTCTTC. The encoded protein is CASGLPGPSYNEQFF.

Concerning this clonotype itself: A much larger clone differs from this one at a single base, so this may be a read error. This chain uses TRBV12-3 or TRBV12-4 with TRBJ1-1; D is undetermined. CDR3 length equals 12 residues. CDR3 loop: CANSSRGTEAFF. The CDR3 DNA reads as TGTGCCAACAGTTCCCGAGGCACTGAAGCTTTCTTT.

On this clonotype: This may stem from a read error, because a much larger clone lies one nucleotide away. V usage is TRBV10-2 and J usage is TRBJ2-4; TRBD1 agrees at 7 bases. The length of the CDR3 is 13 residues. CDR1 is WSHSY and CDR2 is SAAADI in the germline V gene. CDR3 sequence: CASCESDRTIQYF. The DNA of the CDR3 is TGCGCCAGCTGTGAGTCGGACAGGACCATTCAGTACTTC.

For this clonotype: A much larger clone differs by one base, so this may be a read error. The J gene is TRBJ1-1, the V gene TRBV5-5, with D tentatively TRBD1 (5 bases). The CDR3 runs 13 residues. V was cut by 5 bases and J by 7 bases, with 15 bases left in between. Germline V gene sequence: CDR1 SGHKS, CDR2 YYEKEE (reference sequence). The CDR3, as DNA: TGTGCCAGCAGTTGGGACGTTGGCAATGAAGCTTTCTTT. The encoded protein is CASSWDVGNEAFF.

The chain has TRBV11-3 and TRBJ2-1, with 7 bases lining up with TRBD2. The CDR3 spans 17 residues. Germline CDR1 SGHNT, CDR2 YENEEA. V lost 0 bases, J lost 12 bases, and 17 bases stayed unmatched. CDR3 amino acids: CASSLDPTEVGGRTQFF. CDR3 DNA: TGTGCCAGCAGCTTAGACCCTACTGAGGTGGGAGGGCGCACGCAGTTCTTC.

The rearrangement links TRBV5-1 to TRBJ1-1; 7 nucleotides match TRBD1. This CDR3 region has 15 residues. From germline, CDR1 is SGHRS and CDR2 YFSETQ. Trimming removed 2 bases from V and 2 bases from J; junction bases left unmatched: 6. CDR3 residues: CASSFEGTVNTEAFF. Here the CDR3 DNA reads TGCGCCAGCAGCTTCGAGGGGACAGTCAACACTGAAGCTTTCTTT.

Remarks on this clonotype: A much larger clone differs from this one at a single base, so this may be a read error. The gene calls are TRBV12-3 or TRBV12-4 and TRBJ2-7, with D uncertain. The CDR3 totals 14 residues. V shed 5 bases and J shed 6 bases, with 17 bases lying between them. The CDR3 DNA reads as TGTGCCAGCAGTCCCCGACTGGGGTTGAGCGAGCAGTACTTC. This sequence encodes CASSPRLGLSEQYF.

Turning to this clonotype: The junction differs from germline at one of its ends, possibly a read error. V usage is TRBV4-2 and J usage is TRBJ2-5, with TRBD1 as a possible D gene (6 bases). CDR1 and CDR2 (germline): LGHNA, YNFKEQ. CDR3 length: 14 amino acids. The CDR3 nucleotides are TGTGCCAGTAGCCAAGAGGGACATTCGGAGATCCAGTACTTC. It is translated as CASSQEGHSEIQYF.

With regard to this clonotype: A single base separates this from a much larger clone, so it may be a read error. The genes are TRBV28 and TRBJ1-4; 10 positions match TRBD1. This CDR3 region has 12 residues. Germline-derived CDR1 and CDR2 are MDHEN and SYDVKM. The chain's CDR3 is CASGTGVERLFF. In DNA form, the CDR3 reads TGTGCCAGCGGGACAGGGGTTGAAAGACTGTTTTTT. The full variable domain, completed using reference TRBV28 and TRBJ1-4, is DVKVTQSSRYLVKRTGEKVFLECVQDMDHENMFWYRQDPGLGLRLIYFSYDVKMKEKGDIPEGYSVSREKKERFSLILESASTNQTSMYLCASGTGVERLFFGSGTQLSVL.

The V call is TRBV24-1, the J call TRBJ2-5; TRBD2 agrees at 8 bases. Germline CDR1 is KGHDR and CDR2 is SFDVKD. The ends lost 4 bases at V and 7 bases at J; junction bases unmatched: 7. The CDR3 covers 14 residues. DNA of the CDR3: TGTGCCACCAGTGACCGAGCGGGAGTTTCGACCCAGTACTTC. This sequence encodes CATSDRAGVSTQYF.

This clonotype was counted many times. The V call is TRBV11-2, the J call TRBJ2-1, with TRBD1 matching over 7 bases. This CDR3 has 15 amino acids. V gave up 5 bases and J gave up 5 bases; unmatched junction bases: 9. Germline V gives CDR1 SGHAT, CDR2 FQNNGV. DNA of the CDR3: TGTGCCAGCAGCCGACAGGGTTTTAGGCACAATGAGCAGTTCTTC. Its protein product is CASSRQGFRHNEQFF.

This clonotype showed up just a few times. CDR3 sequence: CASNHRTGVAGANVLTF. CDR3 coding DNA: TGTGCCAGTAACCATCGGACAGGGGTCGCTGGGGCCAACGTCCTGACTTTC. The chain joins TRBV14 to TRBJ2-6, with 9 bases lining up with TRBD1. The CDR3 is 17 amino acids. Trimming took 9 bases from V and 2 from J; bases not matched to a gene: 11. CDR1 is SGHDN, CDR2 FVKESK, per germline.

About this clonotype: This may arise from a read error, as a much more abundant clone is one base away. Here the CDR3 omits its conserved ending phenylalanine or tryptophan, so a read error is the likely source. The chain recombines TRBV12-3 or TRBV12-4 with TRBJ2-3; D gene unclear. CDR3 length: 12 amino acids. V shed 6 bases and J shed 4 bases, with 8 bases lying between them. The CDR3 here is CASSPGPDTQYL. The CDR3 coding sequence is TGTGCCAGCAGCCCTGGGCCAGATACGCAGTATCTT.

A word on this clonotype: A junction boundary mismatches the germline segment, possibly from a read error. The V and J genes are TRBV12-3 or TRBV12-4 and TRBJ2-6, with unresolved D. CDR3 length: 13 residues. The CDR3 DNA reads as TGTTCCAGCAGTTTAGCTGGGGCCAACGTCCTGACTTTC. Translation: CSSSLAGANVLTF.

In this sample, this clonotype turned up many times. V and J are TRBV11-3 and TRBJ2-1; D gene uncertain. CDR1 and CDR2 from the germline V gene are SGHNT and YENEEA. This CDR3 is built from 13 residues. V was trimmed by 0 bases and J by 4 bases, leaving 4 bases between them. CDR3: CASSLDEYNEQFF. CDR3 DNA: TGTGCCAGCAGCTTAGACGAGTACAATGAGCAGTTCTTC.

A remark on this clonotype: It may be a read error: a sequence one base away is much more abundant. This rearrangement joins TRBV6-6 to TRBJ2-7; 7 bases match TRBD2. The CDR3 has 15 amino acids. Germline-derived CDR1 and CDR2 are MNHNY and SVGAGI (reference sequence). CDR3 loop: CASSYLSGISYEHYF. As DNA, the CDR3 is TGTGCCAGCAGTTATCTAAGCGGGATATCCTACGAGCACTACTTC.

A remark on this clonotype: One end of the junction does not line up with germline, which may come from a read error. The rearrangement links TRBV6-5 to TRBJ1-2; no definite D call. CDR1 is MNHEY and CDR2 is SVGAGI in the germline V gene. This CDR3 has 15 amino acids. This CDR3 is CASSYLSVVSSGYAF. Here the CDR3 DNA reads TGTGCCAGCAGTTACTTGAGCGTTGTCTCAAGTGGCTACGCCTTC.

On this clonotype itself: The germline gene is not matched at one end of the junction; a read error may be the cause. This chain joins TRBV29-1 and TRBJ2-7, with TRBD1 matching 9 bases. Germline assignment: CDR1 SQVTM and CDR2 ANQGSEA. The CDR3 sequence is 13 residues long. CDR3 residues: CSVLGQGNPSQYF. The DNA for the CDR3 is TGCAGCGTTCTGGGACAGGGAAACCCCTCCCAGTACTTT.

A few counts support this clonotype. It is likely a read error, because the conserved phenylalanine at the end of the CDR3 is missing. Because the CDR3's place on the DNA is in doubt, the DNA is left out and the CDR3 is given as listed by TCRdb. V gene TRBV11-3 combines with J gene TRBJ1-1; the table assigns TRBD1, which was not confirmed against the DNA. The germline V gene encodes CDR1 SGHNT and CDR2 YENEEA. The CDR3 spans 13 residues, counting both ends. CDR3 sequence reads: CASSLGQGRRAFS.

This clonotype was observed many times. The gene calls are TRBV5-1 and TRBJ2-3, with 8 bases matching TRBD2. J was trimmed by 4 bases and V by 1 base; bases with no gene match: 5. The germline CDR1 and CDR2 sequences are SGHRS and YFSETQ. CDR3 size: 15 residues. CDR3 sequence (DNA): TGCGCCAGCAGCTTGTCCAGCGGGAGTGCAGATACGCAGTATTTT. It codes for CASSLSSGSADTQYF.

As for this clonotype: Since a much larger clone is just one base distant, this may be a read error. V usage is TRBV6-2 or TRBV6-3 and J usage is TRBJ1-1, with D uncertain. Germline loops: CDR1 MNHEY, CDR2 SVGEGT. The CDR3 has 12 residues. The CDR3 DNA reads TGTGCCAGCAGTAACACGGTCACTGAAGTTTTCTTT. Its protein is CASSNTVTEVFF.

With respect to this clonotype: Given a much more abundant clone one base away, this may be a read error. The chain uses TRBV10-2 and TRBJ1-2; 7 bases are shared with TRBD1. The length of the CDR3 is 13 residues. Germline CDR1 reads WSHSY; CDR2 reads SAAADI. CDR3 bases: TGCTCCAGCAGTGAGTCGACAGGGAAGGGCTACACCTTC. This codes for CSSSESTGKGYTF.